The 21 T cell receptor beta chains in this list originate from one sample, sequenced in a study of response to subunit inactivated influenza vaccine listed by TCRdb under 2018. The library was generated by RT-PCR. The sequencer listed for this sample is Illumina HiSeq 2500. In-frame beta chains were kept once TCRdb had trimmed the public reads at Q25 with fastp and called clones with MiXCR. Each CDR3 protein appears once, grouped with its most common genes and DNA. The sample table lists roughly 190,000 distinct CDR3 sequences, approximately 12% of them with a count of one. Approximately 30% of the sample lies in the top ten. These data were also reused for a study on T cells expressing NK-cell markers. The other study reports the following: TCR beta cDNA libraries were made by 5'RACE template switching that added a universal primer site and unique molecular identifiers.

The input for sequencing was CD8+ T cells sorted from PBMCs, taken roughly 12 days after vaccination. The receptor source for this set is a man aged 50-59 years who received an inactivated influenza vaccine. Donor details come from another sample of the same person, matched by shared clones.

The chain is built from TRBV25-1 and TRBJ1-5; no clear D. The length of the CDR3 is 14 residues. Trimming removed 3 bases from V and 0 bases from J, with 6 bases in between. Germline V CDR1 and CDR2: MGHDK, SYGVNS. CDR3: CASSDSHSNQPQHF. In DNA, the CDR3 is TGTGCCAGCAGTGATTCGCATAGCAATCAGCCCCAGCATTTT.

The CDR3 DNA follows: TGTGCCAGCAGCTTATGGGACTTAAGGACAGATACGCAGTATTTT. Translating gives CASSLWDLRTDTQYF. The J gene is TRBJ2-3, the V gene TRBV11-2, with TRBD2 as a possible D gene (6 bases). CDR1 and CDR2 from the germline V gene are SGHAT and FQNNGV. This CDR3 comprises 15 residues. Trimming stripped 2 bases from V and 3 bases from J, with 12 bases between.

This chain uses TRBV6-2 or TRBV6-3 with TRBJ2-7, with a tentative D call TRBD2 (6 bases). V was trimmed by 4 bases and J by 3 bases, leaving 19 bases between them. The CDR3 has 16 residues. CDR1 and CDR2 (germline): MNHEY, SVGEGT. As DNA, the CDR3 is TGTGCCAGCAGTTCCCTCATCATCCCGGGAGACTACGAGCAGTACTTC. Its protein product is CASSSLIIPGDYEQYF.

This clonotype was seen a handful of times. The J gene is TRBJ2-7, the V gene TRBV11-2; 13 bases line up with TRBD2. V gave up 2 bases and J gave up 3 bases; unmatched junction bases: 10. Germline-derived CDR1 and CDR2 are SGHAT and FQNNGV. CDR3 size: 18 residues. The CDR3 DNA reads as TGTGCCAGCAGCTTACCCCTCATCGGACTAGCGGGAGACTACGAGCAGTACTTC. This codes for CASSLPLIGLAGDYEQYF.

This chain uses TRBV7-6 with TRBJ2-2, with a tentative D call TRBD2 (6 bases). Trimming left V 4 bases short and J 3 bases short, with 12 bases between. Germline V CDR1 and CDR2: SGHVS, FNYEAQ. CDR3 length: 15 amino acids. CDR3 nucleotide sequence: TGTGCCAGCAGCTCGACTAGGACGGACACCGGGGAGCTGTTTTTT. Translated, it gives CASSSTRTDTGELFF. The full variable domain, its missing parts supplied by reference TRBV7-6 and TRBJ2-2, is GAGVSQSPRYKVTKRGQDVALRCDPISGHVSLYWYRQALGQGPEFLTYFNYEAQQDKSGLPNDRFSAERPEGSISTLTIQRTEQRDSAMYRCASSSTRTDTGELFFGEGSRLTVL.

This clonotype was seen a handful of times. The V call is TRBV6-1, the J call TRBJ1-1; unclear D gene. CDR1 MNHNS and CDR2 SASEGT come from the germline V gene. The CDR3 covers 16 residues. V dropped 5 bases and J dropped 0 bases, with 16 bases sitting between them. This CDR3 is CASSNPLGPLNTEAFF. The CDR3 DNA reads TGTGCCAGCAGTAATCCCTTAGGACCGTTGAACACTGAAGCTTTCTTT.

This rearrangement joins TRBV20-1 to TRBJ2-1; unclear D gene. This CDR3 comprises 13 residues. Germline V gene lookup returns CDR1 DFQATT and CDR2 SNEGSKA (reference sequence). Deletions cut 0 bases from V and 7 bases from J, with 10 bases between. DNA for the CDR3: TGCAGTGCTAGAGAGATCGTTGATAATGAGCAGTTCTTC. This gives the protein CSAREIVDNEQFF.

The chain is built from TRBV27 and TRBJ2-1; TRBD2 matches at 9 bases. This CDR3 has 16 residues. The V gene's germline CDR1 is MNHEY and CDR2 SMNVEV (reference sequence). After removal of 4 bases from V and 8 bases from J, the junction contained 12 bases not matched to a gene. This CDR3 reads CASSWFAGGPADEQFF. The DNA for the CDR3 is TGTGCCAGCAGTTGGTTTGCGGGGGGGCCGGCCGATGAGCAGTTCTTC.

This clonotype has just a few counts. The chain couples TRBV7-9 to TRBJ2-1, with 11 bases matching TRBD2. The CDR3 length is 14 residues. Germline V gives CDR1 SEHNR, CDR2 FQNEAQ (reference sequence). Trimming cost V 3 bases and J 9 bases; bases outside gene matches: 4. This chain's CDR3 is CASSFSGRAFEQFF. CDR3 coding DNA: TGTGCCAGCAGCTTTAGCGGGAGGGCCTTTGAGCAGTTCTTC. The entire variable domain, with the rest obtained from reference TRBV7-9 and TRBJ2-1, is as follows: DTGVSQNPRHKITKRGQNVTFRCDPISEHNRLYWYRQTLGQGPEFLTYFQNEAQLEKSRLLSDRFSAERPKGSFSTLEIQRTEQGDSAMYLCASSFSGRAFEQFFGPGTRLTVL.

This clonotype was recorded a few times. This sequence joins TRBV25-1 and TRBJ2-3, with D possibly being TRBD2 (5 bases). Per germline, CDR1 MGHDK and CDR2 SYGVNS. V was trimmed by 4 bases and J by 5 bases, leaving 19 bases between them. CDR3 length equals 16 residues. The CDR3 DNA reads as TGTGCCAGCAGTGGCTTCCGAGGGCGGTTCTTAGATACGCAGTATTTT. The encoded protein is CASSGFRGRFLDTQYF.

The chain combines TRBV4-2 with TRBJ1-6; 9 nucleotides agree with TRBD1. The germline V gene has CDR1 LGHNA and CDR2 YNFKEQ. The CDR3 contains 15 residues. V trimming: 3 bases; J trimming: 10 bases; junction bases outside the gene matches: 7. The CDR3 bases are TGTGCCAGCAGCCAGCAGGGGACAGGGTACTCACCCCTCCACTTT. Its translation: CASSQQGTGYSPLHF.

The V call is TRBV7-9, the J call TRBJ2-1; D remains ambiguous. V was pared by 1 base and J by 7 bases, with 8 bases between. CDR3 length: 13 residues. Looked up from germline, CDR1 is SEHNR and CDR2 is FQNEAQ (reference sequence). This CDR3 is CASSLGRSNEQFF. The CDR3 DNA follows: TGTGCCAGCAGCTTAGGACGAAGTAATGAGCAGTTCTTC.

CDR3 DNA: TGCGCCAGCAGCTTGGCCGGGACAGGGCAGAACACCGGGGAGCTGTTTTTT. This gives the protein CASSLAGTGQNTGELFF. The V call is TRBV5-1, the J call TRBJ2-2, with TRBD1 identical over 9 bases. CDR1 is SGHRS and CDR2 is YFSETQ in the germline V gene. The V and J ends lost 0 bases and 1 base, in that order; junction bases with no gene match: 4. The length of the CDR3 is 17 residues.

This clonotype was observed a handful of times. The V and J genes are TRBV9 and TRBJ2-3; 9 bases are a match to TRBD2. CDR1 is SGDLS and CDR2 is YYNGEE in the germline V gene. This CDR3 contains 16 residues. V trimming: 3 bases; J trimming: 3 bases; junction bases outside the gene matches: 8. CDR3 nucleotides: TGTGCCAGCAGCGGCTATAGCGGGAGCTCGACAGATACGCAGTATTTT. Translating gives CASSGYSGSSTDTQYF.

V is TRBV18 and J is TRBJ2-4, with D hard to call. The V gene lost 8 bases and the J gene lost 9 bases, with 20 bases spanning the gap. Germline lookup yields CDR1 KGHSH and CDR2 LQKENI. There are 14 residues in the CDR3. This CDR3 reads CASTQPVPIGIQYF. The CDR3 coding sequence is TGTGCCAGCACCCAGCCGGTGCCGATAGGCATTCAGTACTTC.

Only a few counts were recorded for this clonotype. This chain joins TRBV25-1 and TRBJ2-7; the D is unclear. Germline CDR1 and CDR2: MGHDK and SYGVNS. The CDR3 loop spans 17 amino acids. V gave up 1 base and J gave up 5 bases, with 21 bases separating them. CDR3 sequence reads: CASSESDVRLFSHEQYF. The CDR3 DNA is TGTGCCAGCAGTGAATCAGACGTCCGCCTTTTCTCTCACGAGCAGTACTTC.

This chain links TRBV3-1 with TRBJ2-1, with 7 bases fitting TRBD2. CDR1 and CDR2 (germline): LGHDT, YNNKEL (reference sequence). The V gene end was trimmed by 3 bases and the J gene end by 3 bases; junction bases not matched to a gene: 5. This CDR3 comprises 15 residues. The CDR3 reads CASSQGGRGYNEQFF. Here the CDR3 DNA reads TGTGCCAGCAGCCAGGGCGGGAGAGGCTACAATGAGCAGTTCTTC.

This chain uses TRBV11-2 with TRBJ2-2; D might be TRBD1 (6 bases). V was clipped by 3 bases and J by 6 bases, with 14 bases between them. This CDR3 is 15 amino acids long. Germline V gene data show CDR1 as SGHAT and CDR2 as FQNNGV. CDR3 DNA sequence: TGTGCCAGCAGCTTGATGCCACAGGGCTCCGGGGAGCTGTTTTTT. Its translation: CASSLMPQGSGELFF.

This clonotype was seen more than once but under ten times. The V call is TRBV7-2, the J call TRBJ2-1, with 8 bases matching TRBD1. CDR1 is SGHTA, CDR2 FQGNSA, per germline. The CDR3 loop spans 15 amino acids. With 1 base clipped from V and 8 bases from J, the junction kept 7 bases outside the gene matches. The CDR3 DNA reads as TGTGCCAGCAGCTTAGTTCAGGGGGCGGTAGATGAGCAGTTCTTC. It yields the protein CASSLVQGAVDEQFF.

This clonotype was observed a handful of times. The chain links TRBV29-1 to TRBJ2-1; 7 positions match TRBD2. The germline CDR1 and CDR2 sequences are SQVTM and ANQGSEA. Trimming removed 6 bases from V and 4 bases from J; junction bases left unmatched: 9. The CDR3 is made up of 14 amino acids. CDR3 coding DNA: TGCAGCGTCTTCGGCGGGAGATTGTACAATGAGCAGTTCTTC. Translating gives CSVFGGRLYNEQFF.

V is TRBV25-1 and J is TRBJ1-3; possibly TRBD1 for D (5 bases). This CDR3 region has 17 residues. Trimming left V 8 bases short and J 3 bases short, with 23 bases between. The germline V gene encodes CDR1 MGHDK and CDR2 SYGVNS. CDR3 sequence reads: CASGGVPGHGSGNTIYF. CDR3 DNA: TGTGCCAGCGGTGGAGTTCCAGGGCACGGTAGTGGAAACACCATATATTTT.